A selection of T cell receptor beta chains follows, all from one sample in a study of CD8+ T cells in alopecia areata. Repertoires were generated with immunoSEQ multiplex PCR, while TCRdb's copy carries only in-frame clones and drops some. The sample holds more than 200,000 clones, 67% seen once. The starting material was CD4+ T cells sorted from blood, obtained at week 0. These receptors were taken from a human donor with alopecia areata. Each CDR3 is given with its conserved first and last residue. D genes are given only for firm matches. Size is omitted from some rows. Given values are once, few, many or a class for expanded clones.

NA	TRBV7-2	TRBJ2-2	NA	TGTGCCAGCAGCTTAACAGCGAACACCGGGGAGCTGTTTTTT	CASSLTANTGELFF
NA	TRBV30	TRBJ2-7	NA	TGTGCCTGGAGTGTAGCGACCCTTTTGTACTTC	CAWSVATLLYF
NA	TRBV25-1	TRBJ1-2	NA	TGTGCCAGCAGTGAGACAACATATGGCTACACCTTC	CASSETTYGYTF
NA	TRBV30	TRBJ1-3	NA	TGTGCCTGGAGTCTTCAACTTAGCTCTGGAAACACCATATATTTT	CAWSLQLSSGNTIYF
NA	TRBV7-9	TRBJ2-7	NA	TGTGCCAGCAGCCCTCCCACGGACGAGCAGTACTTC	CASSPPTDEQYF
NA	TRBV10-3	TRBJ2-5	NA	TGTGCCATCAGTGAGACGGACCTTGCGGCCCAGTACTTC	CAISETDLAAQYF
NA	TRBV27	TRBJ1-6	NA	TGTGCCAGCAAGCGGGCAACCAATAATTCACCCCTCCACTTT	CASKRATNNSPLHF
NA	TRBV7-6	TRBJ2-5	TRBD1	TGTGCCAGCAGTGTGGACAGGGGGGGTGTAGAGACCCAGTACTTC	CASSVDRGGVETQYF
NA	TRBV30	TRBJ1-2	TRBD1	TGTGCCTGGAGCCCCGGGACAGGGGTGTATTTTAACTATGGCTACACCTTC	CAWSPGTGVYFNYGYTF
NA	TRBV25-1	TRBJ1-6	TRBD1	TGTGCCAGCACGGGACAGGCTAATTCACCCCTCCACTTT	CASTGQANSPLHF
NA	TRBV5-6	TRBJ1-5	NA	TGTGCCAGCAGCTTGGAGGGGAGCGATCAGCCCCAGCATTTT	CASSLEGSDQPQHF
once	TRBV5-1	TRBJ2-3	NA	TGCGCCAGCAGCTCCCCGTGGGGAGATACGCAGTATTTT	CASSSPWGDTQYF
NA	TRBV9	TRBJ1-1	NA	TGTGCCAGCAGCGTGGGGACGGGGAACACTGAAGCTTTCTTT	CASSVGTGNTEAFF
NA	TRBV14	TRBJ2-7	NA	TGTGCCAGCAGCAAGTCACAGGCGACCTCCTACGAGCAGTACTTC	CASSKSQATSYEQYF
NA	TRBV19	TRBJ2-4	TRBD1	TGTGGGACAGGCGGACAAAACATTCAGTACTTC	CGTGGQNIQYF
few	TRBV19	TRBJ1-6	TRBD1	TGTGCCAGTAGGTTGGACAGGGCGAGTAATTCACCCCTCCACTTT	CASRLDRASNSPLHF
many	TRBV18	TRBJ1-1	NA	TGTGCCAGCTCAGACACGGTTACGGGCGAAGCTTTCTTT	CASSDTVTGEAFF
NA	TRBV7-2	TRBJ2-2	NA	TGTGCCAGCAGCGCCCCGGCCCCCACCGGGGAGCTGTTTTTT	CASSAPAPTGELFF
NA	TRBV7-2	TRBJ1-5	NA	TGTGCCAGCACCACCCCGGGTGGAAATAGCAATCAGCCCCAGCATTTT	CASTTPGGNSNQPQHF
NA	TRBV6-5	TRBJ2-7	NA	TGTGCCAGCAGCAGGGGTAGCTACGAGCAGTACTTC	CASSRGSYEQYF
NA	TRBV30	TRBJ1-5	NA	TGTGCCTGGTCCCGGGGTAGCAATCAGCCCCAGCATTTT	CAWSRGSNQPQHF
once	TRBV5-1	TRBJ1-6	NA	TGCGCCAGCAGCTTTGGGGGTAATTCACCCCTCCACTTT	CASSFGGNSPLHF
few	TRBV29-1	TRBJ1-1	NA	TGCAGCGTTGAAGGCGCCCGGGCTTTCTTT	CSVEGARAFF
NA	TRBV15	TRBJ2-5	TRBD1	TGTGCCACCAGCAGAGGACAGGGGAGAGAGACCCAGTACTTC	CATSRGQGRETQYF
NA	TRBV5-1	TRBJ2-5	NA	TGCGCCAGCAGTAAGACAGTTCAAGAGACCCAGTACTTC	CASSKTVQETQYF
NA	TRBV29-1	TRBJ1-5	TRBD1	TGCAGCGTTGCAGGGGGGAATCAGCCCCAGCATTTT	CSVAGGNQPQHF
NA	TRBV6-5	TRBJ1-1	NA	TGTGCCAGCAGTTATGAGGCCCTAACTGAAGCTTTCTTT	CASSYEALTEAFF
NA	TRBV5-1	TRBJ2-5	NA	TGCGCCAGCAGCGGAATTAGGGGTCTATCAATAGGAGAGACCCAGTACTTC	CASSGIRGLSIGETQYF
NA	TRBV29-1	TRBJ2-7	TRBD1	TGCAGCGTTGCCGGGACAGGGGGAACCTACGAGCAGTACTTC	CSVAGTGGTYEQYF
NA	TRBV9	TRBJ2-1	NA	TGTGCCAGCAGCGTAGACGGGACTTCCTACAATGAGCAGTTCTTC	CASSVDGTSYNEQFF
NA	TRBV30	TRBJ1-5	NA	TGTGCCTGGAGTGTAGGGGCAGGGCACAATCAGCCCCAGCATTTT	CAWSVGAGHNQPQHF
NA	TRBV5-4	TRBJ2-5	NA	TGTGCCAGCAGCTTGGCCCTTGAGCCATGGGAGTCCCAGTACTTC	CASSLALEPWESQYF
NA	TRBV7-9	TRBJ1-2	NA	TGTGCCAGCAGCCCCGGCGGTGGGCACGGCTACACCTTC	CASSPGGGHGYTF
NA	TRBV7-2	TRBJ2-7	TRBD1	TGTGCCAGCACCCCCCAAGGGGGCCCCTACGAGCAGTACTTC	CASTPQGGPYEQYF
NA	TRBV15	TRBJ1-6	NA	TGTGCCACCAGCAGACAGAGTGATTCACCCCTCCACTTT	CATSRQSDSPLHF
NA	TRBV20-1	TRBJ2-1	NA	TGCAGTCCCGCTAGCCGCAATGAGCAGTTCTTC	CSPASRNEQFF
NA	TRBV5-6	TRBJ2-1	NA	TGTGCCAGCACCGCTAGGGGGGCCTACAATGAGCAGTTCTTC	CASTARGAYNEQFF
few	TRBV29-1	TRBJ2-1	NA	TGCAGCGCCAGGGGGGTGCCTACAAATGAGCAGTTCTTC	CSARGVPTNEQFF
NA	TRBV5-1	TRBJ2-7	TRBD1	TGCGCCAGCAGCTATACTAAAGCCGGGACAGGGACCTACGAGCAGTACTTC	CASSYTKAGTGTYEQYF
NA	TRBV6-5	TRBJ2-7	NA	TGTGCCAGCAGGACATTATACGAGCAGTACTTC	CASRTLYEQYF
NA	TRBV9	TRBJ2-7	NA	TGTGCCAGCGCCCCGGGGAGGGGGTCCTACGAGCAGTACTTC	CASAPGRGSYEQYF
few	TRBV30	TRBJ1-2	NA	TGTGCCTGGATTAAAATGGGCTATGGCTACACCTTC	CAWIKMGYGYTF
NA	TRBV7-2	TRBJ1-1	TRBD1	TGTGCCAGCAGCTTAGAGGGACAGGGCATTATGGGTGGTGAAGCTTTCTTT	CASSLEGQGIMGGEAFF
NA	TRBV5-1	TRBJ2-1	TRBD1	TGCGCCAGCAGCCCAACGGACAGGGGTTACAATGAGCAGTTCTTC	CASSPTDRGYNEQFF
few	TRBV10-3	TRBJ2-7	NA	TGTGCCATCAGTGATACCTACGAGCAGTACTTC	CAISDTYEQYF
NA	TRBV6-5	TRBJ1-6	NA	TGTGCCAGCAGTTACATTGGCAGGGGAAATTCACCCCTCCACTTT	CASSYIGRGNSPLHF
NA	TRBV2	TRBJ1-5	TRBD1	TGTGCCAGCAGTGCCGGGACAGGGTTTCAGCCCCAGCATTTT	CASSAGTGFQPQHF
NA	TRBV5-1	TRBJ2-5	NA	TGCGCCAGCAGCCCCTCTGGGGAAGAGACCCAGTACTTC	CASSPSGEETQYF